This T cell receptor beta chain was identified in a study of OX40 agonist ivuxolimab in advanced cancers. Study information: Cancers in dose escalation were hepatocellular, melanoma, renal cell and head and neck. Approximately 40% of patients had received prior checkpoint inhibitor therapy.

The study's findings and limits: Nonresponders included some who also had low normalized T-cell clonal expansion.

Sequencing was performed with immunoSEQ multiplex PCR; in TCRdb, only in-frame clones are kept and a portion is missing. In the table there are 60,000 to 70,000 clones, about nine tenths of which are singletons. This clone was seen only once. Its antigen is currently unknown. The CDR3 runs to 17 residues. Trimming at V came to 4 bases and at J to 6 bases, leaving 18 bases not matched to a gene. The TCR originated in an adult with an advanced solid tumor such as melanoma, head and neck, liver or kidney cancer. The rearrangement uses TRBV5-3 and TRBJ1-2; 7 positions match TRBD1. TRBV5-3 is flagged as an ORF with uncertain function. The sample in question was CD4+ or CD8+ T cells sorted from blood, obtained in a trial of the OX40 agonist ivuxolimab. The CDR3 bases are TGTGCCAGAAGCCCGGCGGAAGATAGACAGGGTGGGAATGGCTACACCTTC. Its protein product is CARSPAEDRQGGNGYTF.